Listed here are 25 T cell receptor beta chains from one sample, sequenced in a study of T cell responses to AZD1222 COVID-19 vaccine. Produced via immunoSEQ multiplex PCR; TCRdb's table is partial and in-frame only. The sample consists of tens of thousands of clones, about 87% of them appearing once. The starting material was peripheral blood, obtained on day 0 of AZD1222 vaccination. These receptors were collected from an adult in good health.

Here the CDR3 DNA reads TGTGCCAGCAGAAGCAATCAGCCCCAGCATTTT. Residues: CASRSNQPQHF. The rearrangement links TRBV28 to TRBJ1-5; D unclear. Trimming shortened V by 6 bases and J by 1 base, and 1 base separated the two germline ends. Germline lookup yields CDR1 MDHEN and CDR2 SYDVKM. The length of the CDR3 is 11 residues.

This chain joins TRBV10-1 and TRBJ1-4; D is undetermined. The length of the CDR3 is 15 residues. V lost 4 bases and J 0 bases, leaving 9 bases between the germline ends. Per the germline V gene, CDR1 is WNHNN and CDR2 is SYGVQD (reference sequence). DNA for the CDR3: TGCGCCAGCAGTGCTCGGGGTGCAACTAATGAAAAACTGTTTTTT. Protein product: CASSARGATNEKLFF.

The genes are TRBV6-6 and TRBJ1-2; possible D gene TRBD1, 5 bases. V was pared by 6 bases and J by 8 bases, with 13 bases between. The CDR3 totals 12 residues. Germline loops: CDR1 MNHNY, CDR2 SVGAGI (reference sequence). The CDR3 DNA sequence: TGTGCCAGCAGCCCAGGGAAAGGAGGCTACACCTTC. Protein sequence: CASSPGKGGYTF.

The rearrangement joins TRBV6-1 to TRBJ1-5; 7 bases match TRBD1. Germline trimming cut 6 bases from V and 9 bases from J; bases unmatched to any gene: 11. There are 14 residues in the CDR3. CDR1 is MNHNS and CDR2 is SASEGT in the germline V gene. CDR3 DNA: TGTGCCAGCAGCTCCCGGGACAGTCAATGGCCCCAGCATTTT. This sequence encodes CASSSRDSQWPQHF.

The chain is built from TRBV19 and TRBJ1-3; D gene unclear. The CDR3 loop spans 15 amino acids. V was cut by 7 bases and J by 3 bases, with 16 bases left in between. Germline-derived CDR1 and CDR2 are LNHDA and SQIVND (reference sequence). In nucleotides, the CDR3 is TGTGCCAGTACCGCTGGGAGGGCTGGTGGAAACACCATATATTTT. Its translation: CASTAGRAGGNTIYF.

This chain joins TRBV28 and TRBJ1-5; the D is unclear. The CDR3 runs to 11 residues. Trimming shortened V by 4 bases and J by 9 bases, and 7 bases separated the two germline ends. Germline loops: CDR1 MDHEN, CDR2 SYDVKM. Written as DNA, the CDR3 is TGTGCCAGCAGTTCCCGGGGGCCCCAGCATTTT. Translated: CASSSRGPQHF.

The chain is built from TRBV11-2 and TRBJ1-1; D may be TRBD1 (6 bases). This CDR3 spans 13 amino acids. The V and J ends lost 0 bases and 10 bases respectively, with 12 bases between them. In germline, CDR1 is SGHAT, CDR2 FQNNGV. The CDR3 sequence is CASSLEGRGGAFF. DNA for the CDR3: TGTGCCAGCAGCTTAGAGGGGAGGGGGGGAGCTTTCTTT.

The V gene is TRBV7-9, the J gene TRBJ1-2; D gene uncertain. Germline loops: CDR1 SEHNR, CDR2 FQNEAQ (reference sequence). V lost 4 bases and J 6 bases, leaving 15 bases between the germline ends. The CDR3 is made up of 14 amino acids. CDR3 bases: TGTGCCAGCAGCTCCAGCTTCGGCGAGCATGGCTACACCTTC. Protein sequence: CASSSSFGEHGYTF.

The CDR3 region is CASSAGGIYGYTF. CDR3 DNA sequence: TGTGCCAGCAGCGCGGGAGGGATCTATGGCTACACCTTC. The chain recombines TRBV9 with TRBJ1-2; D unclear. CDR1 SGDLS and CDR2 YYNGEE come from the germline V gene. Trimming shortened V by 3 bases and J by 4 bases, and 10 bases separated the two germline ends. The CDR3 sequence is 13 residues long.

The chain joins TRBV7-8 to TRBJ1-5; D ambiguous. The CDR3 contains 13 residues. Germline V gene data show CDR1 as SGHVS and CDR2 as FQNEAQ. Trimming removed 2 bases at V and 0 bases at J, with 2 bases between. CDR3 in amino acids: CASSLHSNQPQHF. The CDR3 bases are TGTGCCAGCAGCTTACATAGCAATCAGCCCCAGCATTTT.

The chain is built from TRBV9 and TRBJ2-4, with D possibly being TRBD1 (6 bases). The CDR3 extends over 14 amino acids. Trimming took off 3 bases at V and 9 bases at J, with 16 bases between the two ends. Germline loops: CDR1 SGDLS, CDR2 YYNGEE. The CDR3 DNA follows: TGTGCCAGCAGCGCCCAGGGGTCGGCTCGCATTCAGTACTTC. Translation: CASSAQGSARIQYF. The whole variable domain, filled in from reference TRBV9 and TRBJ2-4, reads DSGVTQTPKHLITATGQRVTLRCSPRSGDLSVYWYQQSLDQGLQFLIQYYNGEERAKGNILERFSAQQFPDLHSELNLSSLELGDSALYFCASSAQGSARIQYFGAGTRLSVL.

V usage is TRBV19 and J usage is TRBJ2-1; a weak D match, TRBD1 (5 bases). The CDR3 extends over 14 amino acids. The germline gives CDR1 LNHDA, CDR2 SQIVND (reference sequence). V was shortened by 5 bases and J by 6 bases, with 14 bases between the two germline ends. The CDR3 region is CASSPFGAFNEQFF. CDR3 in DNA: TGTGCCAGTAGTCCCTTTGGGGCCTTCAATGAGCAGTTCTTC.

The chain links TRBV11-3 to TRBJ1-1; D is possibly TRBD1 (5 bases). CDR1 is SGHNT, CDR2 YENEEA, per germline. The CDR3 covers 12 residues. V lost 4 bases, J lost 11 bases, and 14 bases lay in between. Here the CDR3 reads CASSYSGGWAFF. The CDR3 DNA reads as TGTGCCAGCAGCTACTCCGGGGGGTGGGCTTTCTTT. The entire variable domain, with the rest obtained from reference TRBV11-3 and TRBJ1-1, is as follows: EAGVVQSPRYKIIEKKQPVAFWCNPISGHNTLYWYLQNLGQGPELLIRYENEEAVDDSQLPKDRFSAERLKGVDSTLKIQPAELGDSAVYLCASSYSGGWAFFGQGTRLTVV.

In DNA form, the CDR3 reads TGTGCCAGCAGCTTCGACACCCGCTCTGGAAACACCATATATTTT. Amino acids: CASSFDTRSGNTIYF. V is TRBV5-4 and J is TRBJ1-3, with D unresolved. From germline, CDR1 is SGHNT and CDR2 YYREEE (reference sequence). Trimming stripped 2 bases from V and 0 bases from J, with 9 bases between. The CDR3 covers 15 residues.

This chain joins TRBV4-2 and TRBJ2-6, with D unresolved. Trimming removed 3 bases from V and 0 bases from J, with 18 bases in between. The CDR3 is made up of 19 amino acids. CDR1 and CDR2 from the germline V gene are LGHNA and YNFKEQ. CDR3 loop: CASSQDVWSDHSGANVLTF. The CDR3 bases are TGTGCCAGCAGCCAGGATGTGTGGTCAGATCACTCTGGGGCCAACGTCCTGACTTTC.

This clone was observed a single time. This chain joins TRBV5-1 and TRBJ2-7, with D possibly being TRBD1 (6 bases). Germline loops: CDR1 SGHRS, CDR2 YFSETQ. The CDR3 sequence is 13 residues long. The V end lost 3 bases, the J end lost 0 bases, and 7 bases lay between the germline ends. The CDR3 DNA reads TGCGCCAGCAGCTGGGACACCTCCTACGAGCAGTACTTC. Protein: CASSWDTSYEQYF.

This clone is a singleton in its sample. The CDR3 here is CASRSGSNYGYTF. The CDR3, as DNA: TGTGCCAGTAGATCTGGTTCTAACTATGGCTACACCTTC. This chain links TRBV19 with TRBJ1-2; no reliable D call. Germline-derived CDR1 and CDR2 are LNHDA and SQIVND (reference sequence). CDR3 length: 13 residues. Trimming removed 6 bases from V and 0 bases from J, with 8 bases in between.

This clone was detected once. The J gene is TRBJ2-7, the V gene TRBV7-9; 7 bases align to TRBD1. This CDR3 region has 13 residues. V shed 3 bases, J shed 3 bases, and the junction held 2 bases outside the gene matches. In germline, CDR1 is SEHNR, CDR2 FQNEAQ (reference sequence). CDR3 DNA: TGTGCCAGCAGCTTGGGGGACAGCTACGAGCAGTACTTC. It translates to CASSLGDSYEQYF.

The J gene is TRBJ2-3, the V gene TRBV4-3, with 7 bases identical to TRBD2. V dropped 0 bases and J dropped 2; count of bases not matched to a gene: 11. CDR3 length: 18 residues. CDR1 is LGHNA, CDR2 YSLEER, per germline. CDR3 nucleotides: TGCGCCAGCAGCCAAGAATCCCCTGCGGGGGTGAACACAGATACGCAGTATTTT. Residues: CASSQESPAGVNTDTQYF.

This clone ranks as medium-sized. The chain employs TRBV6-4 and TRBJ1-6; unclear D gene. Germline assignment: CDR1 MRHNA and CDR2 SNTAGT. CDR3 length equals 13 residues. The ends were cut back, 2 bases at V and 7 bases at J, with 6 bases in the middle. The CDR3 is CASSDRPNSPLHF. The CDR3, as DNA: TGTGCCAGCAGTGACAGGCCCAATTCACCCCTCCACTTT.

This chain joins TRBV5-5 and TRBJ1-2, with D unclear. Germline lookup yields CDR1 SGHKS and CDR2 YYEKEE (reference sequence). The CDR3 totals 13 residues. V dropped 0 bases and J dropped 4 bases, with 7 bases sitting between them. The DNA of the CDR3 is TGTGCCAGCAGCTTGGAACCGAGCTATGGCTACACCTTC. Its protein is CASSLEPSYGYTF.

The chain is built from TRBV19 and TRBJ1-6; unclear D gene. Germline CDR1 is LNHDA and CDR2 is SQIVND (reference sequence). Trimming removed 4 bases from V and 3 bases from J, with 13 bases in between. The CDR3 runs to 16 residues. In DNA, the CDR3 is TGTGCCAGTAGTACTCGGACGGAACACTATAATTCACCCCTCCACTTT. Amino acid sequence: CASSTRTEHYNSPLHF.

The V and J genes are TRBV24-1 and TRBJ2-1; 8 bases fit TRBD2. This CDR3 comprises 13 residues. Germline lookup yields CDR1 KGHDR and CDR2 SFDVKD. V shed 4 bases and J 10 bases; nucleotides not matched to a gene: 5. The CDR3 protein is CATSEGIAGEQFF. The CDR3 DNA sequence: TGTGCCACCAGTGAGGGGATAGCGGGGGAGCAGTTCTTC.

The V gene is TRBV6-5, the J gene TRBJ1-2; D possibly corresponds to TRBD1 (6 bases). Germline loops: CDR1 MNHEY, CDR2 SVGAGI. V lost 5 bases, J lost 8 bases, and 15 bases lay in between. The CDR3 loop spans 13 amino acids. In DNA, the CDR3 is TGTGCCAGCAGTCTCCGGGGGGCCTGGGGCTACACCTTC. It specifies CASSLRGAWGYTF.

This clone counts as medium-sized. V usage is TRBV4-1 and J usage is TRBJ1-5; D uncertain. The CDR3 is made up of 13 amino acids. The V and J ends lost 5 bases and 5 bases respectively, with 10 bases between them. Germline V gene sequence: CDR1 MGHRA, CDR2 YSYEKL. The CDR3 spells CASSYKGDQPQHF. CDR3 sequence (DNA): TGCGCCAGCAGCTATAAGGGCGATCAGCCCCAGCATTTT.